This record looks at one T cell receptor (beta chain) sequence and its context. This sample is part of a study of T cells in Graves' hyperthyroidism and ophthalmopathy. Turning to the study itself: Peripheral blood was secured at the point of initial diagnosis, before any treatment.

This CDR3 comprises 17 residues. CDR1 and CDR2 (germline): MNHEY, SVGAGI. V lost 0 bases and J 0 bases, leaving 14 bases between the germline ends. What was amplified from RNA transcripts were TCR beta CDR3 regions. With the HTBI primer set, the TCR CDR3 went through a first round of RT-PCR. TCRdb passed the multiplex PCR reads through MiXCR, listing each CDR3 protein once. This sample yields hundreds of thousands of distinct CDR3 sequences, of which around 20% are seen a single time; around 64% belongs to the top ten. Sequencing was done on a sample of blood. This TCR was sampled from a man aged 30-40 years with Graves' ophthalmopathy. V gene TRBV6-5 combines with J gene TRBJ1-2, with D hard to call. The CDR3 spells CASSYSRKGVTNYGYTF. Here the CDR3 DNA reads TGTGCCAGCAGTTACTCGCGAAAGGGCGTCACTAACTATGGCTACACCTTC.